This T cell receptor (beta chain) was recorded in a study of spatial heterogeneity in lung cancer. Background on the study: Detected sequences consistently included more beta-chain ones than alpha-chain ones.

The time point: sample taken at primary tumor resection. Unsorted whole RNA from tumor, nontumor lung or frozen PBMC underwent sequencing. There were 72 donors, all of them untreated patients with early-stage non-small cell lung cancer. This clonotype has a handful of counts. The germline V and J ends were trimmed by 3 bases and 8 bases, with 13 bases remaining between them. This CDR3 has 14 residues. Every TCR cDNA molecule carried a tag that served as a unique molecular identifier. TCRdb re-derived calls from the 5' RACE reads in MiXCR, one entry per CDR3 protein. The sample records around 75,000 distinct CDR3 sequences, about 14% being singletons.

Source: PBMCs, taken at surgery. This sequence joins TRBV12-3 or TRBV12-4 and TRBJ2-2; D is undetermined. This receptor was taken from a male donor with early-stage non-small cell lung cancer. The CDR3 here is CASSFVDFAGELFF. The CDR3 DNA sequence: TGTGCCAGCAGTTTCGTTGATTTTGCTGGGGAGCTGTTTTTT.